Presented here are 32 T cell receptor beta chains from one specimen sequenced in a study of CD8+CD57+ T cells in acquired aplastic anemia. Only patients with CD8+CD57+ cell expansion on flow cytometry were chosen for sequencing. The template used for profiling TCR beta VDJ and CDR3 was genomic DNA. Using its own MiXCR run on the reads, TCRdb lists one record per CDR3 protein. This sample carries around 500,000 distinct CDR3 sequences, around a third of them seen once, and the ten largest clones take 0.75% to 0.95%. Input material: sorted CD4+, CD8+, or CD8+CD57+ T cells (not recorded which) from PBMCs. These receptors were collected from a human donor with aplastic anemia.

The chain recombines TRBV4-1 with TRBJ2-7; 7 nucleotides match TRBD1. After removal of 1 base from V and 0 bases from J, the junction contained 9 bases not matched to a gene. The CDR3 consists of 17 residues. Germline CDR1 and CDR2: MGHRA and YSYEKL. In DNA form, the CDR3 reads TGCGCCAGCAGCCAAGGGGATTCGGGACAGTTCTCCTACGAGCAGTACTTC. Translation: CASSQGDSGQFSYEQYF.

This clonotype was seen a few times. The gene calls are TRBV30 and TRBJ1-3, with TRBD1 matching 9 bases. The germline V gene encodes CDR1 GTSNPN and CDR2 SVGIG (reference sequence). The CDR3 covers 14 residues. Trimming took 3 bases from V and 2 from J; bases not matched to a gene: 2. CDR3: CAWSRDRAGNTIYF. CDR3 sequence (DNA): TGTGCCTGGAGCCGGGACAGGGCTGGAAACACCATATATTTT.

This clonotype has more than one count but fewer than ten. This chain links TRBV11-2 with TRBJ2-1; 10 bases agree with TRBD2. The V gene's germline CDR1 is SGHAT and CDR2 FQNNGV. Trimming cost V 1 base and J 2 bases; bases outside gene matches: 5. The CDR3 has 17 amino acids. CDR3 nucleotide sequence: TGTGCCAGCAGCTTAGGCTATAGCGGGAGGCCCTACAATGAGCAGTTCTTC. The encoded protein is CASSLGYSGRPYNEQFF.

The sample holds many counts of this clonotype. The chain combines TRBV20-1 with TRBJ2-3, with 10 nucleotides matching TRBD2. Germline V gene lookup returns CDR1 DFQATT and CDR2 SNEGSKA (reference sequence). CDR3 length: 13 residues. The trim removed 8 bases at V and 4 bases at J, leaving 6 bases unmatched. CDR3 sequence reads: CSSVLAGADTQYF. The CDR3 nucleotides read TGCAGTTCCGTCCTAGCGGGAGCAGATACGCAGTATTTT.

This clonotype was counted once. A much larger clone lies a single base off, so this may be a read error. V usage is TRBV20-1 and J usage is TRBJ1-6; D remains ambiguous. The CDR3 spans 15 residues. Germline V CDR1 and CDR2: DFQATT, SNEGSKA (reference sequence). The CDR3 DNA reads TGCAGTGCCCTACAGCTTAGCTCCTATAATTCACCCTTCCACTTT. Translating it yields CSALQLSSYNSPFHF.

The chain carries TRBV20-1 and TRBJ1-2; 8 positions match TRBD1. V gave up 6 bases and J gave up 8 bases; unmatched junction bases: 17. CDR3 length: 15 amino acids. Germline-derived CDR1 and CDR2 are DFQATT and SNEGSKA (reference sequence). The CDR3 reads CSARRTGTGEGGYTF. As DNA, the CDR3 is TGCAGTGCGCGGCGGACCGGGACAGGTGAAGGAGGCTACACCTTC.

This clonotype was seen only a few times. Here the CDR3 reads CASSLSAGADTQYF. In DNA form, the CDR3 reads TGTGCCAGCAGCTTAAGCGCAGGGGCAGATACGCAGTATTTT. The chain couples TRBV7-9 to TRBJ2-3, with D perhaps matching TRBD1 (6 bases). The CDR3 consists of 14 residues. Trimming took 2 bases from V and 4 from J, leaving 10 bases between them. Germline V gene data show CDR1 as SEHNR and CDR2 as FQNEAQ (reference sequence).

This chain joins TRBV12-3 or TRBV12-4 and TRBJ2-7; 13 bases line up with TRBD2. The J segment lost 3 bases and the V segment lost 1 base, leaving 3 bases of the junction unmatched. The CDR3 is 16 residues long. The CDR3 coding sequence is TGTGCCAGCAGTTTAGGACTAGCGGGGGGCCGCTACGAGCAGTACTTC. Its translation is CASSLGLAGGRYEQYF.

The chain uses TRBV6-2 or TRBV6-3 and TRBJ2-2; D remains ambiguous. The germline V and J ends were trimmed by 7 bases and 4 bases, with 10 bases remaining between them. The CDR3 is 13 amino acids. The germline V gene encodes CDR1 MNHEY and CDR2 SVGEGT. The CDR3 DNA sequence: TGTGCCAGCATTAAAGTTGCCACCGGGGAGCTGTTTTTT. It encodes CASIKVATGELFF.

There are many counts of this clonotype. This chain links TRBV4-3 with TRBJ1-2, with 10 bases lining up with TRBD1. Germline values: CDR1 LGHNA, CDR2 YSLEER. This CDR3 contains 16 residues. V was clipped by 3 bases and J by 6 bases; unmatched bases: 10. The DNA for the CDR3 is TGCGCCAGCAGCCACGACTCGACAGGGGGCGAAAATGGCTACACCTTC. Protein product: CASSHDSTGGENGYTF.

This chain uses TRBV9 with TRBJ2-1, with TRBD1 matching over 8 bases. The CDR3 totals 15 residues. The V and J ends lost 3 bases and 3 bases, in that order; junction bases with no gene match: 5. From germline, CDR1 is SGDLS and CDR2 YYNGEE. CDR3 residues: CASSGRDRSYNEQFF. For the CDR3, the DNA is TGTGCCAGCAGCGGCCGGGACAGGAGCTACAATGAGCAGTTCTTC.

This chain links TRBV9 with TRBJ1-1; perhaps TRBD1 as D (5 bases). CDR1 and CDR2 from the germline V gene are SGDLS and YYNGEE. The CDR3 consists of 15 residues. V was pared by 0 bases and J by 3 bases, with 12 bases between. In DNA, the CDR3 is TGTGCCAGCAGCGTAGGGGGGGGTTCTTACACTGAAGCTTTCTTT. Amino acid sequence: CASSVGGGSYTEAFF.

This clonotype has a count of ten or more. The chain couples TRBV7-9 to TRBJ2-3; tentatively, D is TRBD2 (5 bases). Trimming shortened V by 6 bases and J by 5 bases, and 12 bases separated the two germline ends. Germline values: CDR1 SEHNR, CDR2 FQNEAQ (reference sequence). The CDR3 totals 13 residues. CDR3 in DNA: TGTGCCAGCAGTCGCCTCGGGGAAGATACGCAGTATTTT. Translation gives CASSRLGEDTQYF.

The rearrangement joins TRBV7-9 to TRBJ1-4, with TRBD1 identical over 7 bases. The V gene end was trimmed by 5 bases and the J gene end by 2 bases; junction bases not matched to a gene: 5. The CDR3 is made up of 15 amino acids. Germline loops: CDR1 SEHNR, CDR2 FQNEAQ (reference sequence). The CDR3 region is CASSVTTGTNEKLFF. In DNA form, the CDR3 reads TGTGCCAGCAGCGTGACGACAGGGACTAATGAAAAACTGTTTTTT. Supplemented by reference TRBV7-9 and TRBJ1-4, the full variable domain reads DTGVSQNPRHKITKRGQNVTFRCDPISEHNRLYWYRQTLGQGPEFLTYFQNEAQLEKSRLLSDRFSAERPKGSFSTLEIQRTEQGDSAMYLCASSVTTGTNEKLFFGSGTQLSVL.

Concerning this clonotype itself: A much larger clone sits a single nucleotide away, making a read error possible. CDR3 coding DNA: TGTGCCAGCAAGGGCCAGGCGAGCACTGAAGCTTTCTTT. It encodes CASKGQASTEAFF. The V and J genes are TRBV7-2 and TRBJ1-1; D gene unclear. CDR3 size: 13 residues. Deletions cut 7 bases from V and 4 bases from J, with 13 bases between. CDR1 is SGHTA, CDR2 FQGNSA, per germline.

The chain employs TRBV6-4 and TRBJ2-1; D not resolved. Germline V gene sequence: CDR1 MRHNA, CDR2 SNTAGT. The CDR3 covers 13 residues. V lost 4 bases to trimming and J lost 12 bases, with 16 bases between them. The CDR3 DNA sequence: TGTGCCAGCAGTGTCGATGACCCCGATGCGCAGTTCTTC. It codes for CASSVDDPDAQFF.

This clonotype came up many times. The genes are TRBV20-1 and TRBJ2-3, with a tentative D call TRBD2 (6 bases). Trimming pared 8 bases from V and 2 bases from J, leaving 20 bases between. This CDR3 is 15 amino acids long. Germline assignment: CDR1 DFQATT and CDR2 SNEGSKA (reference sequence). CDR3 protein: CSTRSRGGFTDTQYF. The CDR3 DNA follows: TGCAGTACAAGATCCAGAGGAGGGTTCACAGATACGCAGTATTTT.

This clonotype was recorded a few times. One end of the junction fails to match germline, which may point to a read error. The J gene is TRBJ1-6, the V gene TRBV10-3, with 7 bases aligning to TRBD1. Germline V gene data show CDR1 as ENHRY and CDR2 as SYGVKD. CDR3 length: 15 amino acids. The CDR3 sequence is CASSYRGLSNSPLHF. Here the CDR3 DNA reads TGTGCCAGCAGTTACAGGGGCCTCTCAAACTCACCCCTCCACTTT.

About this clonotype itself: The CDR3 carries no conserved terminal phenylalanine or tryptophan, so it likely arises from a read error. V usage is TRBV20-1 and J usage is TRBJ2-2; 13 bases are shared with TRBD2. Germline CDR1 DFQATT, CDR2 SNEGSKA (reference sequence). The CDR3 loop spans 14 amino acids. CDR3 sequence (DNA): TGCAGCCTAACGACTAGCGGGAGGTCCGGGGAGCTGTTTCTT. It translates to CSLTTSGRSGELFL.

A word on this clonotype: This may be a read error: a much more frequent sequence differs by one nucleotide. The chain links TRBV20-1 to TRBJ1-6, with unresolved D. The CDR3 consists of 13 residues. V lost 3 bases and J 6 bases, leaving 9 bases between the germline ends. The germline CDR1 and CDR2 sequences are DFQATT and SNEGSKA (reference sequence). In nucleotides, the CDR3 is TGCAGTGCTAGGAAGGCAACTAATTCACCCCTCCACTTT. This gives the protein CSARKATNSPLHF.

Turning to this clonotype: An end of the junction differs from the germline gene, which may be a read error. Here the CDR3 reads CASSSDRASVNEQYF. The CDR3 DNA follows: TGCGCCAGCAGTTCGGACAGGGCTTCTGTCAACGAGCAGTACTTC. V usage is TRBV2 and J usage is TRBJ2-7, with 8 bases fitting TRBD1. Germline V lookup: CDR1 SNHLY, CDR2 FYNNEI. The length of the CDR3 is 15 residues.

This clonotype was seen only a few times. V is TRBV15 and J is TRBJ2-1; 8 bases map to TRBD1. Germline CDR1 is LNHNV and CDR2 is YYDKDF (reference sequence). After removal of 1 base from V and 6 bases from J, the junction contained 2 bases not matched to a gene. CDR3 length: 14 amino acids. As DNA, the CDR3 is TGTGCCACCAGCAGAGTGACAGGGGTCAATGAGCAGTTCTTC. Its translation is CATSRVTGVNEQFF.

This chain uses TRBV29-1 with TRBJ1-1; D is uncertain. The CDR3 is 13 amino acids. Trimming removed 4 bases from V and 5 bases from J, with 14 bases in between. The germline CDR1 and CDR2 sequences are SQVTM and ANQGSEA. CDR3 coding DNA: TGCAGCGTTGTTAACAGCGGATTGACTGAAGCTTTCTTT. Its protein is CSVVNSGLTEAFF.

The chain is built from TRBV7-3 and TRBJ2-5; D unclear. Germline CDR1 is SGHTA and CDR2 is FQGTGA. V was clipped by 2 bases and J by 4 bases, with 11 bases between them. The CDR3 length is 14 residues. CDR3 region: CASSLLVGVETQYF. The DNA of the CDR3 is TGTGCCAGCAGCTTACTAGTTGGAGTAGAGACCCAGTACTTC.

The rearrangement joins TRBV29-1 to TRBJ2-7; 7 nucleotides agree with TRBD1. Germline V gene sequence: CDR1 SQVTM, CDR2 ANQGSEA. V dropped 4 bases and J dropped 1; count of bases not matched to a gene: 4. CDR3 size: 13 residues. The DNA of the CDR3 is TGCAGCGTTGGCAGGGGACAGTCCTACGAGCAGTACTTC. Translating gives CSVGRGQSYEQYF.

This sequence joins TRBV27 and TRBJ2-7; 9 positions agree with TRBD2. The CDR3 loop spans 15 amino acids. V trimming: 6 bases; J trimming: 0 bases; junction bases outside the gene matches: 6. Germline-derived CDR1 and CDR2 are MNHEY and SMNVEV (reference sequence). The CDR3 sequence is CASSKAGGLSYEQYF. In nucleotides, the CDR3 is TGTGCCAGCAGCAAAGCGGGGGGACTCTCCTACGAGCAGTACTTC.

This chain connects TRBV19 to TRBJ2-3; D gene ambiguous. Trimming left V 3 bases short and J 2 bases short, with 18 bases between. CDR1 is LNHDA and CDR2 is SQIVND in the germline V gene (reference sequence). The CDR3 covers 17 residues. CDR3 in DNA: TGTGCCAGTAGTATGTCCTCCGGCGCTTCGATCACAGATACGCAGTATTTT. Translation: CASSMSSGASITDTQYF. Looking up the rest from reference TRBV19 and TRBJ2-3 gives the full variable domain: DGGITQSPKYLFRKEGQNVTLSCEQNLNHDAMYWYRQDPGQGLRLIYYSQIVNDFQKGDIAEGYSVSREKKESFPLTVTSAQKNPTAFYLCASSMSSGASITDTQYFGPGTRLTVL.

The chain carries TRBV2 and TRBJ2-2; TRBD2 agrees at 12 bases. The CDR3 spans 14 residues. Germline CDR1 reads SNHLY; CDR2 reads FYNNEI. Trimming took 6 bases from V and 8 from J; bases not matched to a gene: 4. The CDR3 bases are TGTGCCAGCAGGGATGGACTAGCGGGAGGGGAGCTGTTTTTT. This codes for CASRDGLAGGELFF.

With respect to this clonotype: The missing conserved phenylalanine or tryptophan at the end of this CDR3 makes a read error likely. The genes are TRBV7-9 and TRBJ2-7; a possible D gene is TRBD1 (7 bases). V was clipped by 5 bases and J by 1 base, with 15 bases between them. The CDR3 has 15 residues. Per the germline V gene, CDR1 is SEHNR and CDR2 is FQNEAQ (reference sequence). CDR3 amino acids: CASSRQGGDSYEQYL. CDR3 DNA sequence: TGTGCCAGCAGCCGACAGGGAGGTGATTCCTACGAGCAGTACCTC.

Only a few counts were recorded for this clonotype. The chain recombines TRBV6-4 with TRBJ2-1; no firm D call. The CDR3 extends over 13 amino acids. Germline CDR1 and CDR2: MRHNA and SNTAGT. Trimming stripped 0 bases from V and 9 bases from J, with 9 bases between. The CDR3 DNA reads TGTGCCAGCAGTGACTCGGTTAAGAGTGAGCAGTTCTTC. It encodes CASSDSVKSEQFF.

This clonotype was counted at least ten times. The gene calls are TRBV10-3 and TRBJ2-7; 7 nucleotides align to TRBD1. Germline loops: CDR1 ENHRY, CDR2 SYGVKD. V trimming: 5 bases; J trimming: 5 bases; junction bases outside the gene matches: 9. The CDR3 length is 14 residues. The CDR3 DNA sequence: TGTGCCATCAGTTTTGAGGGGGCGCGGGACGAGCAGTACTTC. Its translation is CAISFEGARDEQYF.

This clonotype has ten or more counts. The chain joins TRBV19 to TRBJ2-7; D is undetermined. V was trimmed by 2 bases and J by 2 bases, leaving 7 bases between them. The CDR3 totals 13 residues. CDR1 LNHDA and CDR2 SQIVND come from the germline V gene (reference sequence). In DNA form, the CDR3 reads TGTGCCAGTAGTATACGGACGGCCTACGAGCAGTACTTC. Translating gives CASSIRTAYEQYF. Full variable domain (missing parts from reference TRBV19 and TRBJ2-7): DGGITQSPKYLFRKEGQNVTLSCEQNLNHDAMYWYRQDPGQGLRLIYYSQIVNDFQKGDIAEGYSVSREKKESFPLTVTSAQKNPTAFYLCASSIRTAYEQYFGPGTRLTVT.